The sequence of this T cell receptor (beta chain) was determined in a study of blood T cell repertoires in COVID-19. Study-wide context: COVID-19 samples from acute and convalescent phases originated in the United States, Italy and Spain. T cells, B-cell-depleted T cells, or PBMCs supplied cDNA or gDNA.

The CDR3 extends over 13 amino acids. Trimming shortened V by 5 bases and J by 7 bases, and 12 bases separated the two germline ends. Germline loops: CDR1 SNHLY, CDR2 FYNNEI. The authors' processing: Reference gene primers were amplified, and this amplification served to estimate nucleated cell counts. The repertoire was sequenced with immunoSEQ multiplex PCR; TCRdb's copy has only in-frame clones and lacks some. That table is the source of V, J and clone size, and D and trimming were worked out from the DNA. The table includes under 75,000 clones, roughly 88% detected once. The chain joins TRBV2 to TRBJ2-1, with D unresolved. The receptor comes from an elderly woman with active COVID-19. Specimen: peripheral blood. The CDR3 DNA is TGTGCCAGCAGTCCAACAGTGTATAATGAGCAGTTCTTC. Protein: CASSPTVYNEQFF.